The rows below give T cell receptor beta chains drawn from one sample of a study of T cell responses to AZD1222 COVID-19 vaccine. Repertoires were generated with immunoSEQ multiplex PCR, while TCRdb's copy carries only in-frame clones and drops some. The repertoire holds 25,000 to 30,000 clones, more than 70% seen once, with roughly 6% in the top ten. Here the sequenced sample was peripheral blood, taken on day 0 of AZD1222 vaccination. These receptors were obtained from an adult in good health. The CDR3 runs from the conserved cysteine through the conserved F or W. D genes are given only for firm matches. Clone size is given for some rows only: seen once, a few or many times, or a class if the clone is expanded.

clone size	V gene	D gene	J gene	CDR3 DNA	CDR3 protein
.	TRBV19	TRBD1	TRBJ1-5	TGTGCCAGTAGCCTCACAGGGGGCAATCAGCCCCAGCATTTT	CASSLTGGNQPQHF
.	TRBV28	TRBD1	TRBJ2-5	TGTGCCAGCAGTAACAGGGGGCTAGAGACCCAGTACTTC	CASSNRGLETQYF
.	TRBV7-9	.	TRBJ1-5	TGTGCCAGCAGCTTAGCTCTTGCAGCCCGCAATCAGCCCCAGCATTTT	CASSLALAARNQPQHF
.	TRBV12-3/TRBV12-4	.	TRBJ1-1	TGTGCCAGCAGTCCCCGACGTAGTCGGCGAGCTTTCTTT	CASSPRRSRRAFF
once	TRBV14	.	TRBJ1-2	TGTGCCAGCAGGCGTAGTTCCGAGGTGTATGGCTACACCTTC	CASRRSSEVYGYTF
.	TRBV18	.	TRBJ1-4	TGTGCCAGCTCACCACCGGCAGGGGTTGAAAAACTGTTTTTT	CASSPPAGVEKLFF
.	TRBV6-5	.	TRBJ1-1	TGTGCCAGCAGTTCCTTGCACAGGGACACTGAAGCTTTCTTT	CASSSLHRDTEAFF
.	TRBV10-3	.	TRBJ1-4	TGTGCCATCAGTGCCCGCGGAGGGAATGAAAAACTGTTTTTT	CAISARGGNEKLFF
.	TRBV19	.	TRBJ2-5	TGTGCCAGTACCGCTCCGGGACGGGAGACCCAGTACTTC	CASTAPGRETQYF
.	TRBV5-1	.	TRBJ1-2	TGCGCCAGCAGCTTGAACGACTATGGCTACACCTTC	CASSLNDYGYTF
.	TRBV30	TRBD1	TRBJ1-1	TGTGCCTGGAGTCCAAAACGACAGGGTTCGGGGGGTGCTTTCTTT	CAWSPKRQGSGGAFF
few	TRBV10-2	.	TRBJ2-2	TGCGCCAGCGGGGGGGACAGAACCGGGGAGCTGTTTTTT	CASGGDRTGELFF
.	TRBV7-2	.	TRBJ1-5	TGTGCCAGCACCTGGGGAAGCAATCAGCCCCAGCATTTT	CASTWGSNQPQHF
.	TRBV10-2	.	TRBJ1-2	TGCGCCAGCACGGGGACGGTCTATGGCTACACCTTC	CASTGTVYGYTF
.	TRBV6-5	TRBD1	TRBJ1-6	TGTGCCAGCAGGGCCGGGACAGTGACTTCACCCCTCCACTTT	CASRAGTVTSPLHF
.	TRBV5-1	.	TRBJ1-6	TGCGCCAGCAGCTTGGGCAGCTCCTATAATTCACCCCTCCACTTT	CASSLGSSYNSPLHF
.	TRBV4-2	TRBD1	TRBJ2-7	TGTGCCAGCAGCCAAGCGACCGGGACAGGCTACGAGCAGTACTTC	CASSQATGTGYEQYF
.	TRBV5-5	.	TRBJ1-2	TGTGCCAGCAGCTACCGGGGACTAAACTATGGCTACACCTTC	CASSYRGLNYGYTF
once	TRBV27	.	TRBJ1-1	TGTGCCAGCAGCGGACGGCTCAACACTGAAGCTTTCTTT	CASSGRLNTEAFF
few	TRBV7-9	.	TRBJ1-6	TGTGCCAGCAGCTTAGAAGGTTTTTCACCCCTCCACTTT	CASSLEGFSPLHF
.	TRBV12-3/TRBV12-4	.	TRBJ1-5	TGTGCCAGCAGGATGGGGTGGCAGCCCCAGCATTTT	CASRMGWQPQHF
.	TRBV19	TRBD1	TRBJ1-1	TGTGCCAGTAGTATTACAGGGGGCTATACTGAAGCTTTCTTT	CASSITGGYTEAFF
.	TRBV7-5	.	TRBJ2-7	TGTGTCAGAAGCACTACAGGGACAAGAATTGGCGAGCAGTACTTC	CVRSTTGTRIGEQYF
few	TRBV29-1	.	TRBJ1-1	TGCAGCGTTGCCCGGACAGAAGCTTTCTTT	CSVARTEAFF
few	TRBV4-1	TRBD1	TRBJ1-4	TGCGCCAGCAGCCAAGATGGGGACAGGGACGAAAAACTGTTTTTT	CASSQDGDRDEKLFF
once	TRBV3-1/TRBV3-2	.	TRBJ1-6	TGTGCCAGCAGCCACGGACAGTCTTCACCCCTCCACTTT	CASSHGQSSPLHF
.	TRBV19	.	TRBJ2-5	TGTGCCAGTGCGGACAGTCCAAGAGTAGCCCAGTACTTC	CASADSPRVAQYF
.	TRBV7-8	TRBD1	TRBJ1-6	TGTGCCAGCAGGTCCAGGGGGAATAATTCACCCCTCCACTTT	CASRSRGNNSPLHF
once	TRBV19	.	TRBJ1-5	TGTGCCAGTAGTATAGGTAACGTGGGGAGCAATCAGCCCCAGCATTTT	CASSIGNVGSNQPQHF
few	TRBV7-9	TRBD1	TRBJ1-1	TGTGCCAGCAGCTTTAGACAGGGCGGCACTGAAGCTTTCTTT	CASSFRQGGTEAFF
once	TRBV5-1	TRBD2	TRBJ2-1	TGCGCCAGCAGCGGACCGGGACTAGCGGACTACAATGAGCAGTTCTTC	CASSGPGLADYNEQFF
.	TRBV19	.	TRBJ1-2	TGTGCCAGTCGATCCGGGGACCACTCTAACTATGGCTACACCTTC	CASRSGDHSNYGYTF
.	TRBV28	.	TRBJ1-1	TGTGCCAGCTTAAAGGGGGGGCGAGGCACTGAAGCTTTCTTT	CASLKGGRGTEAFF
.	TRBV18	TRBD1	TRBJ2-5	TGTGCCAGCTCACCGCGCGGACAGGGGGGAGAGACCCAGTACTTC	CASSPRGQGGETQYF
.	TRBV11-3	.	TRBJ2-2	TGTGCCAGCCAACAAATCGTTAGTCGCGGGGAGCTGTTTTTT	CASQQIVSRGELFF
.	TRBV27	TRBD1	TRBJ2-7	TGTGCCAGCACCTCGGGACAGGGGGCTTACGAGCAGTACTTC	CASTSGQGAYEQYF
.	TRBV4-1	.	TRBJ1-2	TGCGCCAGCACCAATCAGGGGACGGACTATGGCTACACCTTC	CASTNQGTDYGYTF
.	TRBV5-1	.	TRBJ1-4	TGCGCCAGCAGTGAACTTACAACTAATGAAAAACTGTTTTTT	CASSELTTNEKLFF
.	TRBV19	.	TRBJ2-7	TGTGCCAGTAGTCCACACTACACAGGGTCCGAGCAGTACTTC	CASSPHYTGSEQYF
.	TRBV6-5	.	TRBJ1-1	TGTGCCAGCAGCCGATTGCTAGATACTGAAGCTTTCTTT	CASSRLLDTEAFF
medium-sized	TRBV5-1	.	TRBJ2-7	TGCGCCAGCAGCTTGTTCGGGGAGGAGCAGTACTTC	CASSLFGEEQYF
.	TRBV6-5	.	TRBJ1-5	TGTGCCAGCCAACCCTCCAAGGTGGGAGAACAGCCCCAGCATTTT	CASQPSKVGEQPQHF